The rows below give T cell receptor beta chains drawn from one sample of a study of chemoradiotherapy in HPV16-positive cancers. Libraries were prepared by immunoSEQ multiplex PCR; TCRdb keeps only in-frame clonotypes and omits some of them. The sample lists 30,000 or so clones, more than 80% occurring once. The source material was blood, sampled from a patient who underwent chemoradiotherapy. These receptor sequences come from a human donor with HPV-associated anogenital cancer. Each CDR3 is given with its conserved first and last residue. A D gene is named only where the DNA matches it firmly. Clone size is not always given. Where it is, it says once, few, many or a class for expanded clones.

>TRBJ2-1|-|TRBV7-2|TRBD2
TGTGCCAGCAGCCTTCGGGGGGGCCAAAGCTCCTACAATGAGCAGTTCTTC
CASSLRGGQSSYNEQFF
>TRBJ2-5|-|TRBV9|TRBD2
TGTGCCAGCAGCGTAGGAGGCGGGGGGAACCAAGAGACCCAGTACTTC
CASSVGGGGNQETQYF
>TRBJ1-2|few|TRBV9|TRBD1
TGTGCCAGCAGCGCTCTAGGGACAGGGAACTATGGCTACACCTTC
CASSALGTGNYGYTF
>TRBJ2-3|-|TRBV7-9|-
TGTGCCAGCCGCTTAGGAGCGGGCGATACGCAGTATTTT
CASRLGAGDTQYF
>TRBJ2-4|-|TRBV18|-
TGTGCCAGCTCACCTGCTGGCCAAGTATCCAAAAACATTCAGTACTTC
CASSPAGQVSKNIQYF
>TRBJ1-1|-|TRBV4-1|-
TGCGCCAGCAGCCAAGATAAAAGGGGCAGGGCTGAAGCTTTCTTT
CASSQDKRGRAEAFF
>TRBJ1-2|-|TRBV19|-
TGTGCCAGTGTCCCTCCCCCAGACTGGGTCTATGGCTACACCTTC
CASVPPPDWVYGYTF
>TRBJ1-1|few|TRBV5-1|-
TGCGCCAGCAGCCCCAGGGTTACGGACACTGAAGCTTTCTTT
CASSPRVTDTEAFF
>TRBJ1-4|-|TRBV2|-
TGTGCCAGCAGTGAGGACAGATTTAATGAAAAACTGTTTTTT
CASSEDRFNEKLFF
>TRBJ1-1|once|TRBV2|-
TGTGCCAGCAGCGAGATAATGGCTGAAGCTTTCTTT
CASSEIMAEAFF
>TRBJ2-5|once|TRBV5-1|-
TGCGCCAGCAGCTTCGGCACCGCTCAAGAGACCCAGTACTTC
CASSFGTAQETQYF
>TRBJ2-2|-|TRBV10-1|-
TGCGCCAGCAGTCCCCTAACTAGCAAAAACACCGGGGAGCTGTTTTTT
CASSPLTSKNTGELFF
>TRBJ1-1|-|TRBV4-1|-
TGCGCCAGCAGGGTGTATTGGGTGGACACTGAAGCTTTCTTT
CASRVYWVDTEAFF
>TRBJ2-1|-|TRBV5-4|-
TGTGCCAGCAGCTTGATGGGGGACTACAATGAGCAGTTCTTC
CASSLMGDYNEQFF
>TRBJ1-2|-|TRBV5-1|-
TGCGCCAGCAGCCCACCGACAGGAGGAGGCTATGGCTACACCTTC
CASSPPTGGGYGYTF
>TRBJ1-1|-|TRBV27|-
TGTGCCAGCAGCCATCAGGGGTTCACTGAAGCTTTCTTT
CASSHQGFTEAFF
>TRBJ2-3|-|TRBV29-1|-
TGCAGCGCCCCGACCCAATCTAGCACAGATACGCAGTATTTT
CSAPTQSSTDTQYF
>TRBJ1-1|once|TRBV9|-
TGTGCCCCAACCTCGGGGGGCCTGGACACTGAAGCTTTCTTT
CAPTSGGLDTEAFF
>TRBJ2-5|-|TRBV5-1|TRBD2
TGCGCCAGCAGCTGGGGACTAGCGGGGGGGCCCCCCCACCAGGAGACCCAGTACTTC
CASSWGLAGGPPHQETQYF
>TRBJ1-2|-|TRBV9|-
TGTGCCAGCAGCGTAGTTGGTGGGGGCGGCTACACCTTC
CASSVVGGGGYTF
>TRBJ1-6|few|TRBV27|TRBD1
TGTGCCAGCAGTTTCAGGGACAGGATTAATTCACCCCTCCACTTT
CASSFRDRINSPLHF
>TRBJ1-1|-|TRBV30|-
TGTGCCTGGAGTGGCGGACAGCTGAACACTGAAGCTTTCTTT
CAWSGGQLNTEAFF
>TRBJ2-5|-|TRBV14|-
TGTGCCAGCCAACCCGGGTACCAAGAGACCCAGTACTTC
CASQPGYQETQYF
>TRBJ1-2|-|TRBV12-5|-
TGTGCTAGTGGTAGAGCGGGCACTAACTATGGCTACACCTTC
CASGRAGTNYGYTF
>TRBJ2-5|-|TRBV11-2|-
TGTGCCAGCAGCTTAGTCAGAGAGACCCAGTACTTC
CASSLVRETQYF
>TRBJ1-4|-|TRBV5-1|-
TGCGCCAGCAACCCCTCCCTCGGAACTAATGAAAAACTGTTTTTT
CASNPSLGTNEKLFF
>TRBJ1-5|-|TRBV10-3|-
TGTGCCATCAGTGAGTCGGGCAGCCCTAATCAGCCCCAGCATTTT
CAISESGSPNQPQHF
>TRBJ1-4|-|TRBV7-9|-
TGTGCCAGCAGCCGCGAGGGGGGGACTAATGAAAAACTGTTTTTT
CASSREGGTNEKLFF
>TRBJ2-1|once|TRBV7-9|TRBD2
TGTGCCAGCAGCTTACTAGCGGGTTCGTACAATGAGCAGTTCTTC
CASSLLAGSYNEQFF
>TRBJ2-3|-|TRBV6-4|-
TGTGCCAGCAGTGACTCGAGCCTAACGAACACAGATACGCAGTATTTT
CASSDSSLTNTDTQYF
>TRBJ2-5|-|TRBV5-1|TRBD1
TGCGCCAGCAGCTTGCGGACAGGGGGTAAACAAGAGACCCAGTACTTC
CASSLRTGGKQETQYF
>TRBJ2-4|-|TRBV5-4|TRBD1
TGTGCCAGCAGCCCTAGGGACAGGGGGCAGGGGGACATTCAGTACTTC
CASSPRDRGQGDIQYF
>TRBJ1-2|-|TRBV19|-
TGTGCCAGTAGACTTCCCGGGACATATTATGGCTACACCTTC
CASRLPGTYYGYTF
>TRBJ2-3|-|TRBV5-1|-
TGCGCCAGCAGCTTCGTTGGGGCTACCACAGATACGCAGTATTTT
CASSFVGATTDTQYF
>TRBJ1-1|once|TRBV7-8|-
TGTGCCAGCAGCTTAGCGGAACCAGGTGGTGCTTTCTTT
CASSLAEPGGAFF
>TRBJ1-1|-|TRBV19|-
TGTGCCAGTAGTTTTGGGATGAACACTGAAGCTTTCTTT
CASSFGMNTEAFF